What follows describes a single TCR beta chain. The data are from a study of T cell changes during pregnancy in multiple sclerosis. This CDR3 is built from 17 residues. V gave up 4 bases and J gave up 3 bases; unmatched junction bases: 5. Germline-derived CDR1 and CDR2 are SGDLS and YYNGEE. The protocol was immunoSEQ multiplex PCR, while the TCRdb copy is restricted to in-frame clones and leaves out a portion. The data show approximately 30,000 clones, about nine tenths seen once. The J gene is TRBJ2-1, the V gene TRBV9; TRBD2 matches at 15 bases. This clonotype was sampled from a female donor with multiple sclerosis, enrolled in a pregnancy study. Sequenced material: CD8+ T cells from peripheral blood mononuclear cells, taken before pregnancy. CDR3 loop: CASSIRTSGGDYNEQFF. The CDR3 bases are TGTGCCAGCAGCATAAGGACTAGCGGGGGGGACTACAATGAGCAGTTCTTC.